These 30 T cell receptor beta chains came from one sample sequenced in a study of T cells in Graves' hyperthyroidism and ophthalmopathy. Amplified regions were TCR beta CDR3 sequences from RNA transcripts. When the TCR CDR3 underwent first-round RT-PCR, the HTBI primer set was used. TCRdb redid the calling of the multiplex PCR reads with MiXCR, one entry per CDR3 protein. The table lists fewer than 350,000 distinct CDR3 sequences, roughly 13% of them singletons. Sequencing was done on a sample of blood. These receptors came from a woman aged 30 to 39 with Graves' hyperthyroidism that later progressed to Graves' ophthalmopathy.

This clonotype was recorded at least ten times. The CDR3 sequence: CASSSPGQGTQPQHF. Here the CDR3 DNA reads TGTGCCAGCAGTTCCCCGGGACAGGGGACCCAGCCCCAGCATTTT. The V and J genes are TRBV28 and TRBJ1-5, with TRBD1 matching over 10 bases. Trimming took 4 bases from V and 7 from J; bases not matched to a gene: 7. Germline V gene sequence: CDR1 MDHEN, CDR2 SYDVKM. CDR3 length: 15 amino acids. Complete variable domain (other parts from reference TRBV28 and TRBJ1-5): DVKVTQSSRYLVKRTGEKVFLECVQDMDHENMFWYRQDPGLGLRLIYFSYDVKMKEKGDIPEGYSVSREKKERFSLILESASTNQTSMYLCASSSPGQGTQPQHFGDGTRLSIL.

This clonotype was found a few times. At one of its ends the junction is not consistent with the germline gene, which may arise from a read error. The chain recombines TRBV2 with TRBJ1-5; no firm D call. Looked up from germline, CDR1 is SNHLY and CDR2 is FYNNEI. The CDR3 is 15 amino acids. CDR3 residues: CARSDSGYSNQPQHF. The DNA for the CDR3 is TGTGCCCGCAGTGATTCAGGTTATAGCAATCAGCCCCAGCATTTT.

This clonotype was counted ten times or more. The V call is TRBV28, the J call TRBJ2-7; the match to TRBD2 covers 9 bases. The CDR3 loop spans 14 amino acids. Looked up from germline, CDR1 is MDHEN and CDR2 is SYDVKM. Germline trimming cut 6 bases from V and 4 bases from J; bases unmatched to any gene: 7. In DNA, the CDR3 is TGTGCCAGCAGCTCCGGGACTAGCCCTTACGAGCAGTACTTC. Translated: CASSSGTSPYEQYF.

This chain connects TRBV6-1 to TRBJ1-1; D remains ambiguous. Per germline, CDR1 MNHNS and CDR2 SASEGT. V lost 8 bases and J lost 4, with 17 bases in between. CDR3 length: 14 amino acids. In nucleotides, the CDR3 is TGTGCCAGCCAAATAACAGCCCCGAGCACTGAAGCTTTCTTT. Its translation: CASQITAPSTEAFF.

The chain employs TRBV4-3 and TRBJ2-1, with no clear D. CDR3 length equals 12 residues. V dropped 0 bases and J dropped 10 bases, with 7 bases sitting between them. Germline lookup yields CDR1 LGHNA and CDR2 YSLEER. Here the CDR3 DNA reads TGCGCCAGCAGCCAAGAGTTGGGGGAGCAGTTCTTC. Protein: CASSQELGEQFF.

This clonotype was counted many times. Here the CDR3 reads CASSYLQGVGYTF. The CDR3 coding sequence is TGTGCCAGCAGTTACCTACAGGGGGTGGGCTACACCTTC. The gene calls are TRBV6-6 and TRBJ1-2; 8 positions match TRBD1. The CDR3 has 13 amino acids. Germline values: CDR1 MNHNY, CDR2 SVGAGI (reference sequence). V shed 2 bases and J 8 bases; nucleotides not matched to a gene: 4.

This clonotype was recorded at least ten times. The chain joins TRBV7-2 to TRBJ2-3; 12 nucleotides align to TRBD2. The germline V gene encodes CDR1 SGHTA and CDR2 FQGNSA. The J segment lost 5 bases and the V segment lost 7 bases, leaving 10 bases of the junction unmatched. This CDR3 has 16 amino acids. CDR3 region: CASIQASGRALDTQYF. The CDR3 DNA is TGTGCCAGCATCCAGGCTAGCGGGAGGGCCTTAGATACGCAGTATTTT.

This clonotype was detected a few times. The CDR3: CASSIKQGLGTEAFF. As DNA, the CDR3 is TGTGCCAGTAGTATAAAACAGGGGTTGGGCACTGAAGCTTTCTTT. The chain employs TRBV19 and TRBJ1-1, with 7 positions matching TRBD1. Germline CDR1 and CDR2: LNHDA and SQIVND (reference sequence). The length of the CDR3 is 15 residues. The ends lost 2 bases at V and 4 bases at J; junction bases unmatched: 7.

In its sample, this clonotype was seen many times. The CDR3 coding sequence is TGTGCCAGCAGTATGGACAGGGCGGCCCAAGAGACCCAGTACTTC. This sequence encodes CASSMDRAAQETQYF. The J gene is TRBJ2-5, the V gene TRBV2; 8 bases are a match to TRBD1. Trimming cost V 5 bases and J 1 base; bases outside gene matches: 6. CDR3 length equals 15 residues. In germline, CDR1 is SNHLY, CDR2 FYNNEI.

This clonotype was counted at least ten times. The chain recombines TRBV7-2 with TRBJ2-7; 7 bases map to TRBD2. The CDR3 is 16 amino acids. Germline lookup yields CDR1 SGHTA and CDR2 FQGNSA. V shed 3 bases and J 6 bases; nucleotides not matched to a gene: 14. The CDR3 DNA is TGTGCCAGCAGCTTGGATACTAGCGTCCCCTCGTCCGAGCAGTACTTC. Protein sequence: CASSLDTSVPSSEQYF.

This clonotype was counted many times. The rearrangement links TRBV7-8 to TRBJ2-1, with a weak D call TRBD2 (5 bases). Looked up from germline, CDR1 is SGHVS and CDR2 is FQNEAQ. V was pared by 5 bases and J by 9 bases, with 14 bases between. There are 13 residues in the CDR3. The CDR3: CASSPGILGEQFF. DNA of the CDR3: TGTGCCAGCAGCCCGGGGATCCTGGGTGAGCAGTTCTTC.

This clonotype was detected ten times or more. The rearrangement links TRBV6-2 or TRBV6-3 to TRBJ1-1, with 7 bases fitting TRBD1. V shed 5 bases and J 1 base; nucleotides not matched to a gene: 10. Germline V gene sequence: CDR1 MNHEY, CDR2 SVGEGT. This CDR3 region has 16 residues. The CDR3 loop is CASSRPPDRENTEAFF. Written as DNA, the CDR3 is TGTGCCAGCAGTCGACCCCCTGACAGGGAGAACACTGAAGCTTTCTTT.

Many counts were recorded for this clonotype. V is TRBV12-3 or TRBV12-4 and J is TRBJ2-1; possibly TRBD1 for D (6 bases). Trimming stripped 5 bases from V and 7 bases from J, with 18 bases between. The CDR3 is 15 amino acids. In nucleotides, the CDR3 is TGTGCCAGCAGTCCCAAGACAGGTATCGTAAATGAGCAGTTCTTC. This translates into CASSPKTGIVNEQFF.

The genes are TRBV20-1 and TRBJ2-1, with TRBD2 matching over 15 bases. V trimming: 5 bases; J trimming: 0 bases; junction bases outside the gene matches: 5. Germline lookup yields CDR1 DFQATT and CDR2 SNEGSKA (reference sequence). CDR3 length: 17 amino acids. CDR3 amino acids: CSAWTSGRGSSYNEQFF. The CDR3 nucleotides read TGCAGTGCTTGGACTAGCGGGAGGGGGAGCTCCTACAATGAGCAGTTCTTC.

This clonotype was seen ten or more times. The rearrangement links TRBV20-1 to TRBJ2-5; maybe TRBD2 (5 bases). V was trimmed by 1 base and J by 5 bases, leaving 14 bases between them. The CDR3 consists of 14 residues. Per germline, CDR1 DFQATT and CDR2 SNEGSKA (reference sequence). The CDR3 DNA reads as TGCAGTGCTAGAGCCAGCGGCCTGAGGGAGACCCAGTACTTC. Amino acid sequence: CSARASGLRETQYF.

This clonotype has more than one count but fewer than ten. This chain joins TRBV10-3 and TRBJ2-1, with 9 nucleotides matching TRBD1. After removal of 3 bases from V and 10 bases from J, the junction contained 7 bases not matched to a gene. From germline, CDR1 is ENHRY and CDR2 SYGVKD. The CDR3 runs 14 residues. The CDR3 is CAISDRDRAYEQFF. In DNA, the CDR3 is TGTGCCATCAGTGATAGGGACAGGGCCTACGAGCAGTTCTTC.

This rearrangement joins TRBV25-1 to TRBJ2-3, with D possibly TRBD2 on 6 matching bases. The germline V gene has CDR1 MGHDK and CDR2 SYGVNS. The germline V and J ends were trimmed by 3 bases and 5 bases, with 15 bases remaining between them. The CDR3 loop spans 15 amino acids. The CDR3 DNA reads TGTGCCAGCAGTGACCGGGCGGGATTAAAAGATACGCAGTATTTT. Amino acids: CASSDRAGLKDTQYF.

This clonotype was detected many times. The chain links TRBV28 to TRBJ2-3; 8 bases map to TRBD2. The CDR3 is 16 residues long. The germline V gene has CDR1 MDHEN and CDR2 SYDVKM. J lost 1 base, V lost 3 bases, and 6 bases had no gene match. This CDR3 is CASSLYSGARTDTQYF. The CDR3 DNA sequence: TGTGCCAGCAGTTTGTATAGCGGGGCCCGCACAGATACGCAGTATTTT.

This clonotype was counted many times. The gene calls are TRBV18 and TRBJ2-6; 9 bases match TRBD1. The germline V gene encodes CDR1 KGHSH and CDR2 LQKENI. There are 17 residues in the CDR3. J lost 4 bases, V lost 2 bases, and 6 bases had no gene match. CDR3 sequence (DNA): TGTGCCAGCTCACCAGGGACAGGGACGTCGGGGGCCAACGTCCTGACTTTC. This encodes CASSPGTGTSGANVLTF.

This clonotype was counted ten times or more. The chain carries TRBV9 and TRBJ2-2; perhaps TRBD2 as D (5 bases). CDR3 length equals 13 residues. V lost 3 bases and J 6 bases, leaving 9 bases between the germline ends. Germline V gene data show CDR1 as SGDLS and CDR2 as YYNGEE. The CDR3 DNA sequence: TGTGCCAGCAGCGGTGACGGGGCCGGGGAGCTGTTTTTT. Translated, it gives CASSGDGAGELFF. Full variable domain (rest looked up from reference TRBV9 and TRBJ2-2): DSGVTQTPKHLITATGQRVTLRCSPRSGDLSVYWYQQSLDQGLQFLIQYYNGEERAKGNILERFSAQQFPDLHSELNLSSLELGDSALYFCASSGDGAGELFFGEGSRLTVL.

This clonotype has ten or more counts. The rearrangement uses TRBV5-1 and TRBJ1-1, with D uncertain. Trimming cost V 0 bases and J 2 bases, with 8 bases left between them. In germline, CDR1 is SGHRS, CDR2 YFSETQ. The CDR3 extends over 14 amino acids. CDR3 protein: CASSLVSFNTEAFF. CDR3 nucleotides: TGCGCCAGCAGCTTGGTTTCGTTTAACACTGAAGCTTTCTTT.

The rearrangement joins TRBV5-1 to TRBJ1-5; TRBD1 might be the D (5 bases). Germline V lookup: CDR1 SGHRS, CDR2 YFSETQ. CDR3 length equals 14 residues. Trimming removed 1 base from V and 5 bases from J, with 10 bases in between. The CDR3 spells CASSLQGVDQPQHF. CDR3 nucleotides: TGCGCCAGCAGCTTGCAAGGGGTGGATCAGCCCCAGCATTTT.

The chain carries TRBV16 and TRBJ1-6; D is possibly TRBD1 (6 bases). Germline values: CDR1 KGHSY, CDR2 FQNENV. The CDR3 extends over 15 amino acids. V dropped 5 bases and J dropped 7 bases, with 15 bases sitting between them. Here the CDR3 DNA reads TGTGCCAGCAGCTCAGCCCTACAGGGCAATTCACCCCTCCACTTT. Encoded protein: CASSSALQGNSPLHF.

This clonotype has ten or more counts. The genes are TRBV20-1 and TRBJ2-3, with TRBD2 identical over 16 bases. V shed 1 base and J 6 bases; nucleotides not matched to a gene: 4. CDR1 is DFQATT, CDR2 SNEGSKA, per germline (reference sequence). The length of the CDR3 is 16 residues. The CDR3 DNA reads as TGCAGTGCTAGAGGCGGGACTAGCGGGAGGGGTGATACGCAGTATTTT. Its translation: CSARGGTSGRGDTQYF.

The V gene is TRBV5-1, the J gene TRBJ2-1, with no clear D. Germline CDR1 SGHRS, CDR2 YFSETQ. This CDR3 has 12 amino acids. Trimming pared 4 bases from V and 7 bases from J, leaving 9 bases between. The CDR3: CASSVLGNEQFF. CDR3 in DNA: TGCGCCAGCAGCGTGCTAGGAAATGAGCAGTTCTTC.

V gene TRBV10-2 combines with J gene TRBJ1-1; perhaps TRBD1 as D (6 bases). This CDR3 has 13 residues. Between the trimmed V and J ends, which lost 9 bases and 5 bases, there was a span of 16 bases. Germline V gene data show CDR1 as WSHSY and CDR2 as SAAADI. For the CDR3, the DNA is TGCGCCAGTTTGTGGGGGGGCGAAACTGAAGCTTTCTTT. Its protein is CASLWGGETEAFF.

This clonotype was seen repeatedly, ten times or more. The chain is built from TRBV11-2 and TRBJ2-5, with D uncertain. The germline gives CDR1 SGHAT, CDR2 FQNNGV. The CDR3 is 13 residues long. V was shortened by 5 bases and J by 1 base, with 8 bases between the two germline ends. CDR3 DNA sequence: TGTGCCAGCAGCCATAAGGGCCAAGAGACCCAGTACTTC. Amino acids: CASSHKGQETQYF. The variable domain in full, with the rest retrieved from reference TRBV11-2 and TRBJ2-5, is EAGVAQSPRYKIIEKRQSVAFWCNPISGHATLYWYQQILGQGPKLLIQFQNNGVVDDSQLPKDRFSAERLKGVDSTLKIQPAKLEDSAVYLCASSHKGQETQYFGPGTRLLVL.

This clonotype was seen repeatedly, ten times or more. This chain joins TRBV24-1 and TRBJ2-2; weak D call: TRBD1 (6 bases). V lost 4 bases and J 5 bases, leaving 16 bases between the germline ends. Germline CDR1 KGHDR, CDR2 SFDVKD. The CDR3 has 16 residues. The CDR3 DNA reads as TGTGCCACCAGTGACGGACAGATTCGCAAGACCGGGGAGCTGTTTTTT. Translating it yields CATSDGQIRKTGELFF.

This clonotype was seen repeatedly, ten times or more. The V call is TRBV7-2, the J call TRBJ2-7; TRBD1 agrees at 7 bases. There are 16 residues in the CDR3. J gave up 5 bases and V 5 bases, and 15 bases lay outside the gene matches. Germline V gives CDR1 SGHTA, CDR2 FQGNSA. The CDR3 nucleotides are TGTGCCAGCAGCCCCTACCAAAACAGGGGTGGGAACGAGCAGTACTTC. Its translation is CASSPYQNRGGNEQYF.

Ten or more counts support this clonotype. The rearrangement uses TRBV11-3 and TRBJ2-3; 9 nucleotides line up with TRBD2. The CDR3 is 15 residues long. After removal of 0 bases from V and 7 bases from J, the junction contained 5 bases not matched to a gene. CDR1 and CDR2 (germline): SGHNT, YENEEA. This chain's CDR3 is CASSLEGSGRNTQYF. As DNA, the CDR3 is TGTGCCAGCAGCTTAGAGGGTAGCGGGAGAAATACGCAGTATTTT.